This entry lists 3 T cell receptor beta chains sequenced from one sample in a study of CD8 T cells in ankylosing spondylitis. Points from the study as a whole: There was a TCR beta motif, made of several highly homologous variants, that appeared characteristic of ankylosing spondylitis blood.

Each CDR3 protein is one row after TCRdb ran MiXCR on the 5' RACE reads. The table lists over 600,000 distinct CDR3 sequences, about 20% of them singletons. Their recognized antigens are unknown. Sequencing used blood, either unsorted or a sorted T cell fraction (not recorded which). These TCRs come from a male donor with ankylosing spondylitis.

This clonotype has ten or more counts. The chain combines TRBV20-1 with TRBJ1-4, with a weak D call TRBD1 (6 bases). The CDR3 spans 12 residues. V was shortened by 5 bases and J by 6 bases, with 10 bases between the two germline ends. The germline V gene encodes CDR1 DFQATT and CDR2 SNEGSKA (reference sequence). CDR3 nucleotide sequence: TGCAGTGCTCACTGGGGGCATGAAAAACTGTTTTTT. Translated: CSAHWGHEKLFF.

The CDR3 nucleotides are TGCGCCAGCAGCAAAGCGGGAGGTGAGGAGACCCAGTACTTC. Its protein product is CASSKAGGEETQYF. The V and J genes are TRBV4-1 and TRBJ2-5; TRBD2 aligns across 9 bases. The CDR3 covers 14 residues. The germline CDR1 and CDR2 sequences are MGHRA and YSYEKL. V lost 5 bases and J lost 5; bases outside the gene matches: 6.

A few counts support this clonotype. The rearrangement links TRBV5-1 to TRBJ1-1; D is unresolved. Trimming took 4 bases from V and 1 from J, leaving 11 bases between them. CDR3 size: 14 residues. Germline CDR1 SGHRS, CDR2 YFSETQ. The CDR3 loop is CASSPGSTNTEAFF. DNA for the CDR3: TGCGCCAGCAGCCCCGGGAGTACGAACACTGAAGCTTTCTTT.